The subject of this entry is one T cell receptor (beta chain). Its antigen is not known. This sample was taken from a study of a mutant IDH1 vaccine in newly diagnosed glioma. On the study more broadly: Antecedent treatment encompassed radiotherapy, temozolomide, or their combination; the majority received both.

Study-level points and caveats: Immune responses induced by vaccination arose in under 95% of the patients.

Trimming took off 8 bases at V and 4 bases at J, with 17 bases between the two ends. The germline V gene encodes CDR1 GTSNPN and CDR2 SVGIG (reference sequence). The CDR3 is made up of 13 amino acids. Assay: immunoSEQ multiplex PCR; the TCRdb copy retains only in-frame clones and omits some. The table includes about 88,000 clones, over 75% detected once. Time point defined: baseline, week 1 (first vaccination visit). The treatment: pre-vaccination baseline after standard-of-care therapy. The input for sequencing was PBMCs, taken from a glioma patient treated with radiotherapy, temozolomide or both. The sequence derives from a man aged 40-50 years with glioma. Some clones in this sample may be carry-over from other donors' samples. The rearrangement uses TRBV30 and TRBJ1-2; D gene uncertain. In nucleotides, the CDR3 is TGTGCCGCCCGCCCCAGGACCGCCTATGGCTACACCTTC. This translates into CAARPRTAYGYTF. The variable domain in full, with the rest retrieved from reference TRBV30 and TRBJ1-2, is SQTIHQWPATLVQPVGSPLSLECTVEGTSNPNLYWYRQAAGRGLQLLFYSVGIGQISSEVPQNLSASRPQDRQFILSSKKLLLSDSGFYLCAARPRTAYGYTFGSGTRLTVV.